The entry below describes one TCR beta chain. This record comes from a study of blood T cell repertoires in COVID-19. The table came from immunoSEQ multiplex PCR; TCRdb's copy has only in-frame clones and leaves some out. The data contain around 48,000 clones, roughly 86% of them singletons. The CDR3 loop spans 17 amino acids. V shed 4 bases and J 2 bases; nucleotides not matched to a gene: 11. Germline CDR1 reads SGHTS; CDR2 reads YDEGEE. V usage is TRBV5-8 and J usage is TRBJ1-5, with 8 nucleotides matching TRBD1. The receptor was isolated from a man aged 55 to 70 with active or convalescent COVID-19. Sequencing was carried out using peripheral blood. The CDR3 nucleotides are TGTGCCAGCAGCACGGGGACAGGAAGAGGAGGCAATCAGCCCCAGCATTTT. This encodes CASSTGTGRGGNQPQHF.